This T cell receptor (beta chain) was sequenced for a study of shared clonotypes between healthy human individuals. Some clones are missing from TCRdb's copy, which holds only in-frame ones; the method was immunoSEQ multiplex PCR. The sample lists approximately 640,000 clones, roughly 88% occurring once. This CDR3 has 14 amino acids. Germline V lookup: CDR1 SGDLS, CDR2 YYNGEE. Deletions cut 3 bases from V and 0 bases from J, with 7 bases between. The V call is TRBV9, the J call TRBJ1-5; D gene unclear. The sequence came from a man aged 18 to 35 in good health. Some clones in this sample may be carry-over from other donors' samples. Sequencing used memory CD8+ T cells from PBMCs. Subset of the sample: CD45RO+ cells pooled with CCR7-negative TemRA cells. The CDR3 loop reads CASSAGDSNQPQHF. The DNA of the CDR3 is TGTGCCAGCAGCGCCGGCGATAGCAATCAGCCCCAGCATTTT.